These 18 T cell receptor beta chains originate from one sample sequenced in a study of T cell repertoires in cytomegalovirus infection. In TCRdb, the reads were re-called with MiXCR into one record per CDR3 protein. The sample contains 200,000 to 300,000 distinct CDR3 sequences, roughly 10% of which appear only once. Sequenced: PBMCs. All receptors derive from a human donor in good health (CMV status not recorded). Some clones in this sample may be carry-over from other donors' samples.

This clonotype was detected many times. This rearrangement joins TRBV6-5 to TRBJ2-1; 13 positions match TRBD2. Germline assignment: CDR1 MNHEY and CDR2 SVGAGI. CDR3 length equals 15 residues. V gave up 5 bases and J gave up 9 bases; unmatched junction bases: 7. The CDR3 nucleotides are TGTGCCAGCAGTCCCCGGACTAGCGGGAGCGGTGAGCAGTTCTTC. It is translated as CASSPRTSGSGEQFF.

This clonotype was seen a handful of times. The chain combines TRBV7-8 with TRBJ1-2, with D possibly TRBD1 on 5 matching bases. The CDR3 contains 15 residues. The V gene's germline CDR1 is SGHVS and CDR2 FQNEAQ. V lost 5 bases, J lost 0 bases, and 13 bases lay in between. The CDR3 DNA sequence: TGTGCCAGCAGCCCACAGACAGCATCTAACTATGGCTACACCTTC. It translates to CASSPQTASNYGYTF.

This clonotype was seen a handful of times. The chain couples TRBV4-1 to TRBJ2-5; 7 bases are a match to TRBD2. After removal of 7 bases from V and 5 bases from J, the junction contained 10 bases not matched to a gene. Germline loops: CDR1 MGHRA, CDR2 YSYEKL. The CDR3 sequence is 14 residues long. This chain's CDR3 is CASIGNRRGETQYF. As DNA, the CDR3 is TGCGCCAGCATAGGGAATAGGCGGGGGGAGACCCAGTACTTC.

This clonotype was counted ten times or more. The chain links TRBV28 to TRBJ1-6, with 12 bases matching TRBD1. CDR3 length equals 18 residues. Germline lookup yields CDR1 MDHEN and CDR2 SYDVKM. V was pared by 7 bases and J by 7 bases, with 14 bases of the junction left unmatched. CDR3 loop: CASKRPGTGGARNSPLHF. The CDR3, as DNA: TGTGCCAGCAAGAGGCCCGGGACAGGGGGCGCGAGGAATTCACCCCTCCACTTT.

In this sample, this clonotype turned up many times. This chain links TRBV19 with TRBJ2-7, with 9 bases aligning to TRBD2. The germline CDR1 and CDR2 sequences are LNHDA and SQIVND (reference sequence). The CDR3 runs 15 residues. V shed 3 bases and J 3 bases; nucleotides not matched to a gene: 6. The CDR3 DNA sequence: TGTGCCAGTAGTATCCAAGCGGGAGGTCGCTACGAGCAGTACTTC. It is translated as CASSIQAGGRYEQYF.

There are a few counts of this clonotype. The chain employs TRBV6-2 or TRBV6-3 and TRBJ2-7, with 7 bases identical to TRBD1. This CDR3 has 14 amino acids. Germline CDR1 is MNHEY and CDR2 is SVGEGT. After removal of 5 bases from V and 2 bases from J, the junction contained 6 bases not matched to a gene. As DNA, the CDR3 is TGTGCCAGCAGTACGGGCGACAGGGCCTACGAGCAGTACTTC. This gives the protein CASSTGDRAYEQYF.

In its sample, this clonotype was seen many times. V gene TRBV7-2 combines with J gene TRBJ2-2; D gene ambiguous. The CDR3 is 16 amino acids. With 5 bases removed from V and 1 base from J, the gap between germline ends came to 14 bases. Per germline, CDR1 SGHTA and CDR2 FQGNSA. Written as DNA, the CDR3 is TGTGCCAGCAGCCCCTTCGGGCTAGTGAACACCGGGGAGCTGTTTTTT. Encoded protein: CASSPFGLVNTGELFF.

This clonotype was recorded at least ten times. The J gene is TRBJ2-1, the V gene TRBV7-2, with D unclear. Germline V gene sequence: CDR1 SGHTA, CDR2 FQGNSA. V lost 4 bases and J lost 7, with 11 bases in between. The CDR3 sequence is 13 residues long. CDR3 sequence: CASSSPPRNEQFF. The CDR3, as DNA: TGTGCCAGCAGCTCCCCCCCTCGGAATGAGCAGTTCTTC.

This clonotype was detected a few times. CDR3 loop: CASRSLGGGRETQYF. The CDR3 DNA reads as TGTGCCAGCAGGAGCCTTGGGGGAGGGAGAGAGACCCAGTACTTC. This rearrangement joins TRBV6-1 to TRBJ2-5, with 7 bases lining up with TRBD2. The V gene end was trimmed by 6 bases and the J gene end by 4 bases; junction bases not matched to a gene: 11. CDR1 and CDR2 from the germline V gene are MNHNS and SASEGT. The CDR3 runs 15 residues.

This clonotype was counted only a few times. The V gene is TRBV3-1, the J gene TRBJ1-1; D is uncertain. This CDR3 is built from 17 residues. Germline lookup yields CDR1 LGHDT and CDR2 YNNKEL (reference sequence). The V gene lost 0 bases and the J gene lost 5 bases, with 19 bases spanning the gap. CDR3 nucleotides: TGTGCCAGCAGCCAAGAGGGAGGGAGGTCGTATGGGACTGAAGCTTTCTTT. It translates to CASSQEGGRSYGTEAFF.

Concerning this clonotype itself: A much larger clone differs from this one at a single base, so this may be a read error. The chain is built from TRBV7-6 and TRBJ1-5, with 8 nucleotides matching TRBD1. Trimming at V came to 8 bases and at J to 7 bases, leaving 7 bases not matched to a gene. Germline-derived CDR1 and CDR2 are SGHVS and FNYEAQ. The CDR3 contains 13 residues. CDR3 in DNA: TGTGCCAGCGGACAGGGCCCAAAACAGCCCCAGCATTTT. Amino acids: CASGQGPKQPQHF.

Details on this clonotype: An end of the junction differs from the germline gene, which may be a read error. V is TRBV20-1 and J is TRBJ2-1, with D possibly TRBD1 on 6 matching bases. CDR1 is DFQATT and CDR2 is SNEGSKA in the germline V gene (reference sequence). The CDR3 is 15 residues long. CDR3 amino acids: CCASRSGTTIGEQFF. CDR3 nucleotide sequence: TGCTGTGCTTCTCGTTCCGGGACAACAATTGGGGAGCAGTTCTTC.

This clonotype came up many times. The chain recombines TRBV7-2 with TRBJ2-5; perhaps TRBD2 as D (6 bases). V lost 2 bases and J lost 0, with 10 bases in between. The CDR3 runs to 15 residues. CDR1 and CDR2 (germline): SGHTA, FQGNSA. This CDR3 is CASSLRGTYQETQYF. DNA of the CDR3: TGTGCCAGCAGCTTACGGGGGACGTACCAAGAGACCCAGTACTTC.

This clonotype was observed at least ten times. V gene TRBV7-2 combines with J gene TRBJ2-3; D is unresolved. Trimming pared 0 bases from V and 5 bases from J, leaving 6 bases between. The CDR3 runs 13 residues. Germline V gene sequence: CDR1 SGHTA, CDR2 FQGNSA. The CDR3 region has the DNA TGTGCCAGCAGCTTAGCGATCCGAGATACGCAGTATTTT. It yields the protein CASSLAIRDTQYF.

This clonotype was seen a handful of times. The chain joins TRBV28 to TRBJ1-2; 9 positions agree with TRBD1. The junction had 7 bases not matched to a gene; V was cut back by 3 bases and J by 8 bases. Germline CDR1 MDHEN, CDR2 SYDVKM. This CDR3 spans 14 amino acids. CDR3 in DNA: TGTGCCAGCAGTTTGTTACAGGGGGCGTCCGGCTACACCTTC. This translates into CASSLLQGASGYTF.

The table lists this clonotype with a few counts. The chain joins TRBV5-1 to TRBJ1-1; D remains unclear. The CDR3 loop spans 16 amino acids. V shed 0 bases and J shed 4 bases, with 16 bases lying between them. From germline, CDR1 is SGHRS and CDR2 YFSETQ. The CDR3 loop is CASSLDPLRRATEAFF. Written as DNA, the CDR3 is TGCGCCAGCAGCTTGGACCCCCTTCGAAGGGCCACTGAAGCTTTCTTT.

This clonotype has at least ten counts. The CDR3 here is CATSERDSRNSYEQYF. Written as DNA, the CDR3 is TGTGCCACCAGCGAGCGCGACAGTCGGAATTCCTACGAGCAGTACTTC. The chain has TRBV15 and TRBJ2-7; maybe TRBD1 (5 bases). V was shortened by 5 bases and J by 1 base, with 18 bases between the two germline ends. This CDR3 is 16 amino acids long. Germline assignment: CDR1 LNHNV and CDR2 YYDKDF (reference sequence).

This clonotype occurred a few times. The chain has TRBV28 and TRBJ2-3; D is unresolved. Deletions cut 5 bases from V and 4 bases from J, with 13 bases between. From germline, CDR1 is MDHEN and CDR2 SYDVKM. The CDR3 totals 14 residues. CDR3 sequence: CASSQTTWADTQYF. CDR3 coding DNA: TGTGCCAGCAGTCAAACGACATGGGCAGATACGCAGTATTTT.